One sample yielded the 27 T cell receptor beta chains listed below, sequenced in a study of OX40 agonist ivuxolimab in advanced cancers. Produced via immunoSEQ multiplex PCR; TCRdb's table is partial and in-frame only. The sample lists around 27,000 clones, about four fifths occurring once. The specimen was CD4+ or CD8+ T cells sorted from blood, collected in a trial of the OX40 agonist ivuxolimab. The receptors were sampled from an adult with an advanced solid tumor such as melanoma, head and neck, liver or kidney cancer.

The V and J genes are TRBV9 and TRBJ2-3; D is uncertain. Germline V lookup: CDR1 SGDLS, CDR2 YYNGEE. V gave up 1 base and J gave up 5 bases, with 11 bases separating them. The CDR3 has 14 residues. CDR3 sequence (DNA): TGTGCCAGCAGCGTATGGGGTTCCGAAGATACGCAGTATTTT. Translating gives CASSVWGSEDTQYF.

V is TRBV27 and J is TRBJ1-5, with TRBD1 matching 10 bases. The CDR3 loop spans 15 amino acids. Germline V gene lookup returns CDR1 MNHEY and CDR2 SMNVEV (reference sequence). Trimming took 5 bases from V and 6 from J; bases not matched to a gene: 7. The CDR3 protein is CASSPQGTGVQPQHF. In DNA form, the CDR3 reads TGTGCCAGCAGTCCCCAAGGGACAGGGGTTCAGCCCCAGCATTTT.

The V and J genes are TRBV15 and TRBJ1-2; D unresolved. This CDR3 region has 17 residues. CDR1 and CDR2 from the germline V gene are LNHNV and YYDKDF (reference sequence). Trimming removed 3 bases at V and 2 bases at J, with 19 bases between. CDR3 in amino acids: CATSSPSTDRPNYGYTF. The CDR3 DNA reads TGTGCCACCAGCAGTCCCTCCACGGACCGGCCAAACTATGGCTACACCTTC. Supplemented by reference TRBV15 and TRBJ1-2, the full variable domain reads DAMVIQNPRYQVTQFGKPVTLSCSQTLNHNVMYWYQQKSSQAPKLLFHYYDKDFNNEADTPDNFQSRRPNTSFCFLDIRSPGLGDTAMYLCATSSPSTDRPNYGYTFGSGTRLTVV.

The DNA of the CDR3 is TGTGCCAGCAGCGTCGGGACTAGCCATTGGACCCAGTACTTC. This codes for CASSVGTSHWTQYF. This chain uses TRBV9 with TRBJ2-5; 9 bases fit TRBD2. Looked up from germline, CDR1 is SGDLS and CDR2 is YYNGEE. The CDR3 length is 14 residues. J lost 7 bases, V lost 2 bases, and 6 bases had no gene match.

On this clone itself: Other DNA sequences in the sample encode the same CDR3. The chain employs TRBV4-3 and TRBJ2-6, with D unresolved. The CDR3 contains 16 residues. Germline loops: CDR1 LGHNA, CDR2 YSLEER. V lost 0 bases and J 0 bases, leaving 6 bases between the germline ends. The CDR3 loop is CASSQELPSGANVLTF. CDR3 DNA sequence: TGCGCCAGCAGCCAAGAATTACCCTCTGGGGCCAACGTCCTGACTTTC.

The V and J genes are TRBV4-1 and TRBJ1-2; perhaps TRBD1 as D (6 bases). The V end was cut by 1 base, the J end by 2 bases, with 14 bases between. The CDR3 length is 16 residues. Germline CDR1 MGHRA, CDR2 YSYEKL. CDR3 sequence (DNA): TGCGCCAGCAGCCAAGGGGGGGCTCCAGGGAACTATGGCTACACCTTC. Encoded protein: CASSQGGAPGNYGYTF.

The CDR3 loop reads CATSSRTGGIGEAFF. In DNA, the CDR3 is TGTGCCACCAGCTCTAGGACAGGGGGGATTGGTGAAGCTTTCTTT. The gene calls are TRBV15 and TRBJ1-1, with 10 positions matching TRBD1. In germline, CDR1 is LNHNV, CDR2 YYDKDF (reference sequence). CDR3 length: 15 amino acids. V lost 5 bases, J lost 7 bases, and 10 bases stayed unmatched.

The J gene is TRBJ1-2, the V gene TRBV25-1, with D possibly being TRBD1 (5 bases). This CDR3 is 15 amino acids long. The germline V gene encodes CDR1 MGHDK and CDR2 SYGVNS. Trimming took 1 base from V and 6 from J, leaving 15 bases between them. In DNA form, the CDR3 reads TGTGCCAGCAGTGAATTCGGGGGTGGGGTCCATGGCTACACCTTC. Encoded protein: CASSEFGGGVHGYTF.

The chain joins TRBV25-1 to TRBJ1-3; TRBD1 matches 7 bases. Germline values: CDR1 MGHDK, CDR2 SYGVNS. This CDR3 contains 16 residues. Trimming took 3 bases from V and 0 from J; bases not matched to a gene: 5. The CDR3 DNA reads as TGTGCCAGCAGTGATCCTGACAGGGTCTCTGGAAACACCATATATTTT. The encoded protein is CASSDPDRVSGNTIYF.

This clone was detected only a few times. The chain uses TRBV10-3 and TRBJ2-7; 9 bases fit TRBD1. Per the germline V gene, CDR1 is ENHRY and CDR2 is SYGVKD. CDR3 length: 15 amino acids. J lost 1 base, V lost 1 base, and 2 bases had no gene match. The CDR3 region has the DNA TGTGCCATCAGTGAGTATGACAGGGGGTCCTACGAGCAGTACTTC. Its protein is CAISEYDRGSYEQYF.

The chain couples TRBV5-1 to TRBJ2-7, with TRBD1 matching over 10 bases. This CDR3 is 14 amino acids long. V lost 4 bases and J lost 2; bases outside the gene matches: 3. Germline CDR1 reads SGHRS; CDR2 reads YFSETQ. The CDR3 sequence: CASSTGTGAYEQYF. The CDR3 DNA follows: TGCGCCAGCAGCACGGGGACAGGGGCCTACGAGCAGTACTTC.

The chain recombines TRBV2 with TRBJ1-5; TRBD1 aligns across 7 bases. CDR1 and CDR2 (germline): SNHLY, FYNNEI. J lost 1 base, V lost 5 bases, and 2 bases had no gene match. The CDR3 runs 14 residues. CDR3 nucleotides: TGTGCCAGCAGTTACAGGGGAAGCAATCAGCCCCAGCATTTT. As protein: CASSYRGSNQPQHF.

The chain combines TRBV6-5 with TRBJ2-3, with D perhaps matching TRBD1 (5 bases). The V and J ends lost 8 bases and 2 bases respectively, with 14 bases between them. CDR1 MNHEY and CDR2 SVGAGI come from the germline V gene. This CDR3 spans 14 amino acids. The CDR3 DNA sequence: TGTGCCAGCTCAAGACAGATAGACACAGATACGCAGTATTTT. This sequence encodes CASSRQIDTDTQYF.

Worth noting for this clone: A junction end diverges from the germline sequence, so it may reflect a read error. V is TRBV13 and J is TRBJ2-7; 10 positions match TRBD1. CDR3 length: 14 amino acids. CDR1 is PRHDT and CDR2 is FYEKMQ in the germline V gene (reference sequence). The CDR3 reads CASSLGQGAYEQYF. The CDR3 DNA reads TGTGCCAGCAGCCTAGGACAGGGGGCCTACGAGCAGTACTTC.

The chain recombines TRBV2 with TRBJ1-3, with D possibly matching TRBD1 (6 bases). Germline V gives CDR1 SNHLY, CDR2 FYNNEI. The CDR3 loop spans 14 amino acids. Trimming stripped 6 bases from V and 4 bases from J, with 13 bases between. CDR3: CASSDGQLGNTIYF. The CDR3 DNA reads as TGTGCCAGCAGCGACGGACAGTTAGGAAACACCATATATTTT. Together with reference TRBV2 and TRBJ1-3, the CDR3 gives the full variable domain: EPEVTQTPSHQVTQMGQEVILRCVPISNHLYFYWYRQILGQKVEFLVSFYNNEISEKSEIFDDQFSVERPDGSNFTLKIRSTKLEDSAMYFCASSDGQLGNTIYFGEGSWLTVV.

The V gene is TRBV19, the J gene TRBJ2-3; 10 bases are shared with TRBD2. CDR3 length: 15 residues. Germline V CDR1 and CDR2: LNHDA, SQIVND (reference sequence). Trimming cost V 4 bases and J 6 bases; bases outside gene matches: 7. The CDR3 is CASSTSGGFLDTQYF. The CDR3 nucleotides are TGTGCCAGTAGTACTAGCGGGGGCTTTCTGGATACGCAGTATTTT.

The chain employs TRBV30 and TRBJ2-7; tentatively, D is TRBD2 (5 bases). CDR1 is GTSNPN and CDR2 is SVGIG in the germline V gene (reference sequence). The CDR3 extends over 12 amino acids. Trimming pared 5 bases from V and 2 bases from J, leaving 10 bases between. In DNA, the CDR3 is TGTGCCTGGGAGGACGGGACCTACGAGCAGTACTTC. Its translation is CAWEDGTYEQYF. The full variable domain, its missing parts supplied by reference TRBV30 and TRBJ2-7, is SQTIHQWPATLVQPVGSPLSLECTVEGTSNPNLYWYRQAAGRGLQLLFYSVGIGQISSEVPQNLSASRPQDRQFILSSKKLLLSDSGFYLCAWEDGTYEQYFGPGTRLTVT.

The chain has TRBV6-4 and TRBJ2-3; TRBD2 agrees at 9 bases. This CDR3 has 15 residues. Germline CDR1 is MRHNA and CDR2 is SNTAGT. J gave up 5 bases and V 3 bases, and 6 bases lay outside the gene matches. The CDR3 protein is CASSESAGGRDTQYF. For the CDR3, the DNA is TGTGCCAGCAGTGAATCGGCGGGGGGGCGAGATACGCAGTATTTT.

The V call is TRBV4-3, the J call TRBJ2-7; 7 bases map to TRBD2. Per the germline V gene, CDR1 is LGHNA and CDR2 is YSLEER. The V gene end was trimmed by 4 bases and the J gene end by 2 bases; junction bases not matched to a gene: 5. CDR3 length: 14 residues. CDR3 nucleotides: TGCGCCAGCAGCCCCGGGGAGGGCACCTACGAGCAGTACTTC. Translated: CASSPGEGTYEQYF.

The rearrangement joins TRBV7-6 to TRBJ1-1; D gene ambiguous. Germline V gene sequence: CDR1 SGHVS, CDR2 FNYEAQ. Trimming pared 4 bases from V and 0 bases from J, leaving 6 bases between. The CDR3 is 13 residues long. In nucleotides, the CDR3 is TGTGCCAGCAGCTCCCGTCTGAACACTGAAGCTTTCTTT. Its translation: CASSSRLNTEAFF.

The gene calls are TRBV5-1 and TRBJ2-1, with D possibly matching TRBD1 (6 bases). The CDR3 extends over 15 amino acids. The V gene lost 0 bases and the J gene lost 1 base, with 8 bases spanning the gap. In germline, CDR1 is SGHRS, CDR2 YFSETQ. The CDR3 coding sequence is TGCGCCAGCAGCTTGGGGACAGAGTCCTACAATGAGCAGTTCTTC. It encodes CASSLGTESYNEQFF.

Points on this clone: One end of the junction fails to match germline, which may point to a read error. The gene calls are TRBV27 and TRBJ2-1; D is unclear. Germline loops: CDR1 MNHEY, CDR2 SMNVEV (reference sequence). This CDR3 comprises 13 residues. CDR3 sequence (DNA): TGTGCCAGCAGTCCCCCTTCCTTCAATGAGCAGTTCTTC. Translation: CASSPPSFNEQFF.

In DNA, the CDR3 is TGCGCCAGCAGCCAAGATCGATCCACACCTACGCAGTATTTT. This sequence encodes CASSQDRSTPTQYF. The chain recombines TRBV4-3 with TRBJ2-3; D call uncertain. Germline V gives CDR1 LGHNA, CDR2 YSLEER. V was clipped by 0 bases and J by 8 bases, with 12 bases between them. The CDR3 has 14 amino acids.

This clone is judged medium-sized (0.01 to 0.1%). The chain joins TRBV30 to TRBJ1-1; maybe TRBD1 (5 bases). The CDR3 has 16 amino acids. V dropped 4 bases and J dropped 0 bases, with 18 bases sitting between them. Germline V gene lookup returns CDR1 GTSNPN and CDR2 SVGIG (reference sequence). CDR3 nucleotide sequence: TGTGCCTGGACTCTGGGGGTTTGGCACATGAACACTGAAGCTTTCTTT. Its protein is CAWTLGVWHMNTEAFF.

V and J are TRBV5-8 and TRBJ2-1; no clear D. The germline V gene has CDR1 SGHTS and CDR2 YDEGEE. Trimming pared 0 bases from V and 4 bases from J, leaving 11 bases between. The CDR3 loop spans 15 amino acids. The CDR3 protein is CASSLAWGSYNEQFF. The CDR3 DNA sequence: TGTGCCAGCAGCTTGGCGTGGGGATCTTACAATGAGCAGTTCTTC.

The V call is TRBV7-8, the J call TRBJ1-2; unclear D gene. Germline V gene data show CDR1 as SGHVS and CDR2 as FQNEAQ. CDR3 length: 16 amino acids. V was clipped by 1 base and J by 3 bases, with 15 bases between them. The CDR3 coding sequence is TGTGCCAGCAGCTTAGAAGGCGGTTGGCGGCACTATGGCTACACCTTC. Translated, it gives CASSLEGGWRHYGYTF.

This sequence joins TRBV30 and TRBJ1-4; TRBD1 is a possible D gene (6 bases). From germline, CDR1 is GTSNPN and CDR2 SVGIG (reference sequence). This CDR3 comprises 14 residues. Trimming removed 4 bases from V and 7 bases from J, with 16 bases in between. The CDR3 coding sequence is TGTGCCTGGAACCTTGTAGGGGGTGCTGAAAAACTGTTTTTT. This encodes CAWNLVGGAEKLFF. Based on the CDR3 plus reference TRBV30 and TRBJ1-4, the full variable domain is SQTIHQWPATLVQPVGSPLSLECTVEGTSNPNLYWYRQAAGRGLQLLFYSVGIGQISSEVPQNLSASRPQDRQFILSSKKLLLSDSGFYLCAWNLVGGAEKLFFGSGTQLSVL.